The 21 T cell receptor beta chains below come from one sample, sequenced in a study of blood T cell repertoires in COVID-19. Data came from immunoSEQ multiplex PCR; TCRdb stores just in-frame clones and leaves some out. The sample has some 200,000 clones, about nine tenths seen once. The sequencing input was peripheral blood. These receptors originate from a man between 65 and 85 years old with acute or convalescent COVID-19.

V and J are TRBV29-1 and TRBJ2-7; D is possibly TRBD1 (5 bases). CDR1 and CDR2 from the germline V gene are SQVTM and ANQGSEA. The CDR3 sequence is 10 residues long. V was pared by 8 bases and J by 6 bases, with 11 bases between. As DNA, the CDR3 is TGCAGCATTTGGCAGGGCGAGCAGTACTTC. Its protein is CSIWQGEQYF.

The rearrangement uses TRBV18 and TRBJ1-4; possibly TRBD1 for D (5 bases). The CDR3 length is 14 residues. Trimming left V 2 bases short and J 9 bases short, with 13 bases between. Germline-derived CDR1 and CDR2 are KGHSH and LQKENI. The CDR3 DNA reads as TGTGCCAGCTCACCAGGGAGGGACCAGAAAAAACTGTTTTTT. Encoded protein: CASSPGRDQKKLFF.

This clone was seen a handful of times. The chain joins TRBV18 to TRBJ2-7; no definite D call. V lost 3 bases, J lost 0 bases, and 9 bases lay in between. Germline values: CDR1 KGHSH, CDR2 LQKENI. CDR3 length: 14 amino acids. For the CDR3, the DNA is TGTGCCAGCTCACCTCCCGCGAGCTCCTACGAGCAGTACTTC. As protein: CASSPPASSYEQYF.

This clone showed up just a few times. The chain employs TRBV4-1 and TRBJ1-6; D remains unclear. Looked up from germline, CDR1 is MGHRA and CDR2 is YSYEKL. There are 17 residues in the CDR3. V lost 0 bases and J 5 bases, leaving 14 bases between the germline ends. CDR3: CASSQDGVVSDNSPLHF. The DNA for the CDR3 is TGCGCCAGCAGCCAAGACGGGGTAGTATCGGATAATTCACCCCTCCACTTT.

CDR3 DNA sequence: TGTGCCACCAGCAGAGGGAGGACAGGGGGGCGTACCGGGGAGCTGTTTTTT. It translates to CATSRGRTGGRTGELFF. The rearrangement links TRBV15 to TRBJ2-2; 10 bases map to TRBD1. Trimming removed 1 base from V and 5 bases from J; junction bases left unmatched: 7. CDR1 is LNHNV and CDR2 is YYDKDF in the germline V gene (reference sequence). This CDR3 is built from 17 residues. The full variable domain, completed using reference TRBV15 and TRBJ2-2, is DAMVIQNPRYQVTQFGKPVTLSCSQTLNHNVMYWYQQKSSQAPKLLFHYYDKDFNNEADTPDNFQSRRPNTSFCFLDIRSPGLGDTAMYLCATSRGRTGGRTGELFFGEGSRLTVL.

The CDR3 sequence: CASSRLDSQETQYF. The CDR3 DNA reads TGTGCCAGCAGTCGTCTGGACAGTCAAGAGACCCAGTACTTC. The genes are TRBV28 and TRBJ2-5, with D possibly matching TRBD1 (6 bases). The CDR3 consists of 14 residues. V was cut by 5 bases and J by 2 bases, with 12 bases left in between. Germline CDR1 reads MDHEN; CDR2 reads SYDVKM.

About this clone itself: An end of the junction does not agree with germline; a read error may underlie this. The chain joins TRBV28 to TRBJ2-7, with 14 bases identical to TRBD2. Germline CDR1 reads MDHEN; CDR2 reads SYDVKM. There are 13 residues in the CDR3. The CDR3 coding sequence is TGTGCCAGCAGCCTCGGGACTAGCGGGGGTCGCGTTTTC. Residues: CASSLGTSGGRVF.

The chain employs TRBV7-3 and TRBJ1-2; 7 nucleotides agree with TRBD1. From germline, CDR1 is SGHTA and CDR2 FQGTGA. The trim removed 1 base at V and 6 bases at J, leaving 2 bases unmatched. The CDR3 covers 13 residues. Here the CDR3 reads CASSLRQGNGYTF. The CDR3 coding sequence is TGTGCCAGCAGCTTAAGACAGGGCAATGGCTACACCTTC.

The V gene is TRBV18, the J gene TRBJ1-2, with D possibly matching TRBD1 (6 bases). Germline lookup yields CDR1 KGHSH and CDR2 LQKENI. CDR3 size: 13 residues. The V gene lost 5 bases and the J gene lost 5 bases, with 12 bases spanning the gap. CDR3: CASSSGEGYGYTF. CDR3 in DNA: TGTGCCAGCTCATCAGGGGAAGGGTATGGCTACACCTTC.

The genes are TRBV27 and TRBJ2-3; TRBD2 aligns across 7 bases. Per the germline V gene, CDR1 is MNHEY and CDR2 is SMNVEV (reference sequence). Trimming cost V 7 bases and J 1 base; bases outside gene matches: 8. This CDR3 is built from 15 residues. The CDR3 sequence: CASIPKGRGTDTQYF. The DNA of the CDR3 is TGTGCCAGCATACCAAAAGGGAGGGGCACAGATACGCAGTATTTT.

The chain recombines TRBV7-2 with TRBJ2-7; 10 bases agree with TRBD1. This CDR3 has 15 amino acids. Germline V CDR1 and CDR2: SGHTA, FQGNSA. J lost 1 base, V lost 5 bases, and 5 bases had no gene match. CDR3 coding DNA: TGTGCCAGCAGCGACCGGGACAGGGGTTCCTACGAGCAGTACTTC. It codes for CASSDRDRGSYEQYF.

This chain joins TRBV5-1 and TRBJ2-3; D is unresolved. CDR1 is SGHRS and CDR2 is YFSETQ in the germline V gene. V shed 4 bases and J shed 0 bases, with 12 bases lying between them. The CDR3 contains 15 residues. The CDR3 DNA is TGCGCCAGCAGCCAGGCAGACCCCAGCACAGATACGCAGTATTTT. As protein: CASSQADPSTDTQYF.

In nucleotides, the CDR3 is TGCGCCAGCAGCCAAGGTCGAGAATACTACGAGCAGTACTTC. This codes for CASSQGREYYEQYF. V is TRBV4-1 and J is TRBJ2-7, with D hard to call. The CDR3 is 14 residues long. V shed 1 base and J shed 3 bases, with 10 bases lying between them. CDR1 MGHRA and CDR2 YSYEKL come from the germline V gene.

This chain links TRBV29-1 with TRBJ2-3; 7 positions match TRBD2. J gave up 5 bases and V 4 bases, and 9 bases lay outside the gene matches. Germline CDR1 reads SQVTM; CDR2 reads ANQGSEA. The CDR3 sequence is 14 residues long. CDR3 bases: TGCAGCGTTGTTCCCGCGGGAGAGGGAGATACGCAGTATTTT. Translated, it gives CSVVPAGEGDTQYF.

V and J are TRBV7-8 and TRBJ1-2; 7 nucleotides align to TRBD1. CDR3 length equals 15 residues. The germline gives CDR1 SGHVS, CDR2 FQNEAQ. After removal of 2 bases from V and 2 bases from J, the junction contained 5 bases not matched to a gene. CDR3 protein: CASSLFEGANYGYTF. In nucleotides, the CDR3 is TGTGCCAGCAGCTTATTTGAGGGGGCGAACTATGGCTACACCTTC.

The rearrangement uses TRBV2 and TRBJ1-3, with a possible D match to TRBD1 (6 bases). Germline V CDR1 and CDR2: SNHLY, FYNNEI. The V end was cut by 7 bases, the J end by 4 bases, with 14 bases between. The CDR3 covers 14 residues. The CDR3 is CASTLQGGGNTIYF. In nucleotides, the CDR3 is TGTGCCAGCACCTTACAGGGCGGCGGAAACACCATATATTTT.

V usage is TRBV18 and J usage is TRBJ2-7; D is perhaps TRBD1 (7 bases). Per the germline V gene, CDR1 is KGHSH and CDR2 is LQKENI. The CDR3 has 15 residues. Trimming removed 3 bases from V and 4 bases from J, with 16 bases in between. The CDR3 is CASSPATGTSYEQYF. Here the CDR3 DNA reads TGTGCCAGCTCACCCGCGACAGGGACTTCTTACGAGCAGTACTTC. The whole variable domain, filled in from reference TRBV18 and TRBJ2-7, reads NAGVMQNPRHLVRRRGQEARLRCSPMKGHSHVYWYRQLPEEGLKFMVYLQKENIIDESGMPKERFSAEFPKEGPSILRIQQVVRGDSAAYFCASSPATGTSYEQYFGPGTRLTVT.

CDR3 sequence: CASRRPGQSSPLHF. In DNA, the CDR3 is TGTGCCAGCAGACGACCGGGACAATCTTCACCCCTCCACTTT. This chain connects TRBV5-4 to TRBJ1-6, with D perhaps matching TRBD1 (6 bases). This CDR3 contains 14 residues. The germline V gene has CDR1 SGHNT and CDR2 YYREEE (reference sequence). V lost 5 bases and J 9 bases, leaving 15 bases between the germline ends.

The chain links TRBV29-1 to TRBJ1-5; possible D gene TRBD1, 5 bases. Trimming took off 2 bases at V and 7 bases at J, with 12 bases between the two ends. CDR3 length: 13 residues. CDR1 SQVTM and CDR2 ANQGSEA come from the germline V gene. CDR3 coding DNA: TGCAGCGTTGAAAAGGGGCAGGGACAGCCCCAGCATTTT. Its protein is CSVEKGQGQPQHF.

The DNA of the CDR3 is TGCGCCAGCAGCTTGAGAGGGTTGGCCACTGAAGCTTTCTTT. It yields the protein CASSLRGLATEAFF. This chain links TRBV5-1 with TRBJ1-1; D unresolved. Trimming shortened V by 1 base and J by 4 bases, and 11 bases separated the two germline ends. The germline CDR1 and CDR2 sequences are SGHRS and YFSETQ. The CDR3 runs 14 residues.

This chain connects TRBV5-4 to TRBJ2-7; 9 bases fit TRBD1. The CDR3 totals 14 residues. The junction had 8 bases not matched to a gene; V was cut back by 4 bases and J by 6 bases. Germline V gene data show CDR1 as SGHNT and CDR2 as YYREEE (reference sequence). The CDR3 sequence is CASSLTKTGGEQYF. In DNA form, the CDR3 reads TGTGCCAGCAGCCTAACTAAGACAGGGGGCGAGCAGTACTTC.